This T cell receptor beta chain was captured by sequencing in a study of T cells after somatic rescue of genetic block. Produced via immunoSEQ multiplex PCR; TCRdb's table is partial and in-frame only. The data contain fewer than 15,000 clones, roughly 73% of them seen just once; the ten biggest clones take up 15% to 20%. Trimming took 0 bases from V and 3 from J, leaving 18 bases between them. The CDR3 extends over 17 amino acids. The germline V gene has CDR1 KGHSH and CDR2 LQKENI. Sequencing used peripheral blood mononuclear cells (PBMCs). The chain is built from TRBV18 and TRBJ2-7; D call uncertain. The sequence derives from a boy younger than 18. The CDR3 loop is CASSPPWSAGRNYEQYF. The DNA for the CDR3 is TGTGCCAGCTCACCACCGTGGTCTGCCGGTCGTAACTACGAGCAGTACTTC.